In its sample, the clone carrying this T cell receptor (beta chain) was seen a few times. Antigen specificity is unknown. High-throughput TCR beta sequencing covered peripheral CD8+ and CD4+ T cells. The data were taken from a study of CD8 T cells in Susac syndrome. Broader study findings: Individuals included in the TCR sequencing and HLA analysis were acknowledged by the study to be relatively few in number.

RNA in amounts of roughly 0.5 to 1 ug was reverse transcribed with random hexamers. Coverage of TCR beta CDR3 amplification by immunoSEQ multiplex PCR extended to 54 Vbeta and 13 Jbeta. TCRdb reprocessed the immunoSEQ multiplex PCR reads via MiXCR and lists one record per CDR3 protein. Of approximately 220,000 distinct CDR3 sequences in the sample, approximately 95% are singletons; the top ten hold around 0.08%. After removal of 1 base from V and 1 base from J, the junction contained 0 bases not matched to a gene. Looked up from germline, CDR1 is LGHDT and CDR2 is YNNKEL (reference sequence). CDR3 size: 15 residues.

The sequence was collected from a human donor with multiple sclerosis. The specimen sequenced was CD4+ T cells from PBMCs. V gene TRBV3-1 combines with J gene TRBJ2-5, with 10 bases identical to TRBD2. CDR3 nucleotide sequence: TGTGCCAGCAGCCAAGGGACTAGCGGCCAAGAGACCCAGTACTTC. Protein: CASSQGTSGQETQYF.